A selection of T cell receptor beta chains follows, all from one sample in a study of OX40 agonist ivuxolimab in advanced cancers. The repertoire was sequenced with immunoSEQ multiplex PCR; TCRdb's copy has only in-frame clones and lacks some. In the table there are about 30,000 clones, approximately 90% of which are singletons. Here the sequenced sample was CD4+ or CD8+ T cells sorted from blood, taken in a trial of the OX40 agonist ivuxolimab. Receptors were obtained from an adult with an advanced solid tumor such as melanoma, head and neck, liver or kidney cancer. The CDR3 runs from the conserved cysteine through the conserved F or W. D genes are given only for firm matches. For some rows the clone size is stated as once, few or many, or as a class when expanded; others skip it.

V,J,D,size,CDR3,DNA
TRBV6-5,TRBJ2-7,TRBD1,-,CASSYGTDTSYEQYF,TGTGCCAGCAGTTACGGGACAGATACCTCCTACGAGCAGTACTTC
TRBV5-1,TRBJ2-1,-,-,CASSLSGEQFF,TGCGCCAGCAGCTTGTCTGGGGAGCAGTTCTTC
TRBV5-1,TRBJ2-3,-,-,CASKFRQGTDTQYF,TGCGCCAGCAAATTTAGACAGGGCACAGATACGCAGTATTTT
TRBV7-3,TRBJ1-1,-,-,CASSLMGNTEAFF,TGTGCCAGCAGCTTAATGGGAAACACTGAAGCTTTCTTT
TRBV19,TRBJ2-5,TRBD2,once,CASSKEELAGQETQYF,TGTGCCAGTAGTAAGGAGGAGCTAGCGGGGCAAGAGACCCAGTACTTC
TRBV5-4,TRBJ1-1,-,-,CASSLRTVNTEAFF,TGTGCCAGCAGCTTGAGGACGGTGAACACTGAAGCTTTCTTT
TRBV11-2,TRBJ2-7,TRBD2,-,CASSLDSGRLYEQYF,TGTGCCAGCAGCTTAGATAGCGGGAGGTTGTACGAGCAGTACTTC
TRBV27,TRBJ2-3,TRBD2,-,CASSAGRTDTQYF,TGTGCCAGCAGCGCCGGGAGGACAGATACGCAGTATTTT
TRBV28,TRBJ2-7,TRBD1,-,CASSSTGGFDEQYF,TGTGCCAGCAGCTCGACAGGGGGGTTCGACGAGCAGTACTTC
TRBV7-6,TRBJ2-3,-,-,CASSYSTQDTQYF,TGTGCCAGCAGCTACTCGACACAAGATACGCAGTATTTT
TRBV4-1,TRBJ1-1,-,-,CASSQAGTGNTEAFF,TGCGCCAGCAGCCAAGCCGGGACGGGCAACACTGAAGCTTTCTTT
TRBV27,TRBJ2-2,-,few,CASSLIGLNTGELFF,TGTGCCAGCAGTTTAATAGGGCTAAACACCGGGGAGCTGTTTTTT
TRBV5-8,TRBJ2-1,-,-,CASSLRHEQFF,TGTGCCAGCAGCTTGAGGCATGAGCAGTTCTTC